Sequencing of this TCR beta chain was carried out in a study of CXCR3-negative and CXCR3-positive naive CD8 T cells. CDR1 and CDR2 from the germline V gene are SQVTM and ANQGSEA. This CDR3 region has 12 residues. CD45RO-CCR7+CD27+CD95- expression identified naive CD8+ T cells. The study made its TRB cDNA libraries by 5' RACE, adding UMI labels. TCRdb derives one entry per CDR3 protein from the 5' RACE reads, leaving out DNA. This table holds roughly 89,000 distinct CDR3 sequences. Study-wide results and caveats: From TRB CDR3 properties, TCR strength was inferred; surface CD5 did not differ between naive subsets. Both of the naive subsets showed about the same high diversity, but memory CD8+ cells had much less.

With respect to this clonotype: Its antigen is unknown.

The receptor was isolated from a human donor in good health. Some clones in this sample may be carry-over from other donors' samples. The specimen sequenced was naive CXCR3- CD8+ T cells from blood. As for subset: CD45RO-CCR7+CD27+CD95- naive CD8+ T cells lacking CXCR3 (TNR3-). The gene calls are TRBV29-1 and TRBJ1-1. Here the CDR3 reads CSVGTETTEAFF.